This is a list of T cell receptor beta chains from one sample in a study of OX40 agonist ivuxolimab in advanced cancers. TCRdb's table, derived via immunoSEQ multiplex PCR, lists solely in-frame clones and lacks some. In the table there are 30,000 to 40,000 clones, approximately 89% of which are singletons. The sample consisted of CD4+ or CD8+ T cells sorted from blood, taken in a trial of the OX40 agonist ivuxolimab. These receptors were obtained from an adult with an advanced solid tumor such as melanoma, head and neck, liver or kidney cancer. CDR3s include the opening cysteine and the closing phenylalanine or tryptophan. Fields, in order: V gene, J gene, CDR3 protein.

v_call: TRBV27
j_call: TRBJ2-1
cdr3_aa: CGYAPGLAGGDGYNEQFF

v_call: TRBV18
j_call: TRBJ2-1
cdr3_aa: CASSRGMTGSYNEQFF

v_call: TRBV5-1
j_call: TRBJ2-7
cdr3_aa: CASSMEAQGHGEQYF

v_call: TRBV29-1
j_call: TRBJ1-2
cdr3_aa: CSVVRAGNYGYTF

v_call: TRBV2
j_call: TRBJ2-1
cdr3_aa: CASSVLMDNEQFF

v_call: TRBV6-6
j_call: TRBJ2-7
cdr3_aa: CASSPGGNRNYEQYF

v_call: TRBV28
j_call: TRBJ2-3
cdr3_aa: CASSTGGQGTDTQYF

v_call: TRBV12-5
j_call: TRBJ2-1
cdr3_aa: CASGPLSGRGNYNEQFF

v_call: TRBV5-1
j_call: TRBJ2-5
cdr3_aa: CASREGQGTAETQYF

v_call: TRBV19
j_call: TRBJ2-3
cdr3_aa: CASKAGGRANKDTQYF

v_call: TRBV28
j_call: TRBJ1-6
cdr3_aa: CASSRTAGGYNSPLHF

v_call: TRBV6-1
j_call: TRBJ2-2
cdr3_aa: CASSVRATGNGELFF

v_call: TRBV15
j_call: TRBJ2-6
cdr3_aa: CATSRDYSSGANVLTF

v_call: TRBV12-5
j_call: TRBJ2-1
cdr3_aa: CASGLSTYNEQFF

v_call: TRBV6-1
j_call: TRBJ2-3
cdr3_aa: CASRDSGSGTDTQYF

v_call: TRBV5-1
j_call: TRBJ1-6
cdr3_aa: CASSSGSGNSPLHF

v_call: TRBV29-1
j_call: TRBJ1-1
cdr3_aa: CSVGGTPNEAFF

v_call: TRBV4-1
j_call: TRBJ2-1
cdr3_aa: CASSQADFLAASYNEQFF

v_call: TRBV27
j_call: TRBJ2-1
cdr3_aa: CASSDRVTYNEQFF

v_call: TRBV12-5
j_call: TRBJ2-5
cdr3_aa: CASGFRAGQETQYF

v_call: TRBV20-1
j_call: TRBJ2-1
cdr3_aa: CSALGNEQFF

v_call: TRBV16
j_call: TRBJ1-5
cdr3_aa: CASSQVIQPQHF

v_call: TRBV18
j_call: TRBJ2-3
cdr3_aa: CASSPSDSLWDTQYF

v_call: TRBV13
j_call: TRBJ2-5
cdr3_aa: CASSYGTSGRRRGETQYF

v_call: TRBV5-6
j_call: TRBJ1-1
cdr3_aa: CASALGGQFYTEAFF

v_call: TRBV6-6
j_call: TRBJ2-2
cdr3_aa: CASKRTGQDTGELFF